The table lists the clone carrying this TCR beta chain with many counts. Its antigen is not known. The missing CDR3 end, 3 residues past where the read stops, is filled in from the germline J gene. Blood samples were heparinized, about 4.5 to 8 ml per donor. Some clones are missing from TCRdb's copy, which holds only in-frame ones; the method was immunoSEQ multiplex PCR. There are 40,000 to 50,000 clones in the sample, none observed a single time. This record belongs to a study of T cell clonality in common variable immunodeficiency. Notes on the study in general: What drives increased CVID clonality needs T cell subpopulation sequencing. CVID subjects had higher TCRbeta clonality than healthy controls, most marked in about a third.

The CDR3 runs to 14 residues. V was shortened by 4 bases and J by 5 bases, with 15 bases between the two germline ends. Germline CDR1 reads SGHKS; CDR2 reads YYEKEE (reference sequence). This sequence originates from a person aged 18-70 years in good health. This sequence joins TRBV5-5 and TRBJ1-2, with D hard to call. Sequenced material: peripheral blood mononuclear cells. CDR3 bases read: TGTGCCAGCAGCCAAGTTTCGGCGGGGTATGGC. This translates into CASSQVSAGYG. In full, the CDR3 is CASSQVSAGYGYTF. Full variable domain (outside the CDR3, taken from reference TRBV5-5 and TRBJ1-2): DAGVTQSPTHLIKTRGQQVTLRCSPISGHKSVSWYQQVLGQGPQFIFQYYEKEERGRGNFPDRFSARQFPNYSSELNVNALLLGDSALYLCASSQVSAGYGYTFGSGTRLTVV.